This T cell receptor delta chain was retrieved from a study of gamma-delta T cells after stem cell transplantation. CDR1 is GEAIGNYY and CDR2 is EKD in the germline V gene. The CDR3 totals 18 residues. Losses at the gene ends were 3 bases for V and 0 bases for J; bases not matched to a gene: 12. TCRdb reanalysed the RT-PCR reads via CATT. The sample has about 2,200 delta-chain clones; approximately 3% are singletons. Relative to its sample, this clone is medium-sized. This chain uses TRDV2 with TRDJ1; 10 bases are a match to TRDD3. The sample was gamma-delta T cells. This receptor was obtained from a human donor. It is not recorded whose cells these are; they may come from a transplant donor. The chain's CDR3 is CACDPVSGGYGYTDKLIF. The CDR3 DNA is TGTGCCTGTGACCCAGTGTCTGGGGGATATGGGTACACCGATAAACTCATCTTT.